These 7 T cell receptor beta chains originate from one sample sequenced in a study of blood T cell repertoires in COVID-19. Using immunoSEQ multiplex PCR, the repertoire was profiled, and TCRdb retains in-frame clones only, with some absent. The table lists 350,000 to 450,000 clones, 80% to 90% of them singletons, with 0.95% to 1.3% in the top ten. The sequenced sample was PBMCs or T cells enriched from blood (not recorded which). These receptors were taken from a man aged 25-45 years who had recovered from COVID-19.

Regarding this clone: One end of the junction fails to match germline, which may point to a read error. The chain's CDR3 is CASRLSEGWTEAFF. CDR3 nucleotides: TGTGCCAGCAGGTTATCGGAGGGTTGGACTGAAGCTTTCTTT. The chain links TRBV28 to TRBJ1-1; D is uncertain. The CDR3 has 14 residues. Germline V gives CDR1 MDHEN, CDR2 SYDVKM.

CDR3 amino acids: CASSYSSKNIQYF. The CDR3 region has the DNA TGTGCCAGCAGCTATTCGTCCAAAAACATTCAGTACTTC. This sequence joins TRBV27 and TRBJ2-4; D gene unclear. Germline loops: CDR1 MNHEY, CDR2 SMNVEV (reference sequence). Deletions cut 6 bases from V and 2 bases from J, with 8 bases between. CDR3 length equals 13 residues.

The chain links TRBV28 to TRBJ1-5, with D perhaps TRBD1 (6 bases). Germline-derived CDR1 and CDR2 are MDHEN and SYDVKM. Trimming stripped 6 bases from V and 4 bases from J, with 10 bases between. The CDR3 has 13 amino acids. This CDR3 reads CASSSDRNQPQHF. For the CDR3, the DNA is TGTGCCAGCAGCTCCGACAGGAATCAGCCCCAGCATTTT. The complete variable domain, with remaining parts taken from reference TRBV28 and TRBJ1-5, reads DVKVTQSSRYLVKRTGEKVFLECVQDMDHENMFWYRQDPGLGLRLIYFSYDVKMKEKGDIPEGYSVSREKKERFSLILESASTNQTSMYLCASSSDRNQPQHFGDGTRLSIL.

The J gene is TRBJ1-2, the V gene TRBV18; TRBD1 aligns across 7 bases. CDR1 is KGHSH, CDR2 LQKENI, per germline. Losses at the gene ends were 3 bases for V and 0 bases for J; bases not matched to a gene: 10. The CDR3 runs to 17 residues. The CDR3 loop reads CASSPPRAGGANYGYTF. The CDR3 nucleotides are TGTGCCAGCTCACCCCCTCGGGCAGGGGGAGCTAACTATGGCTACACCTTC.

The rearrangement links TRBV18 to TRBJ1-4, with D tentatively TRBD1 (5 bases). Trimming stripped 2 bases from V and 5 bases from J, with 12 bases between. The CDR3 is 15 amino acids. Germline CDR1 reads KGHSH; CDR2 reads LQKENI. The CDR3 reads CASSPTAGGNEKLFF. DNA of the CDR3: TGTGCCAGCTCACCAACGGCGGGGGGGAATGAAAAACTGTTTTTT. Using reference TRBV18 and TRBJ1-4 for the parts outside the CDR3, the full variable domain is NAGVMQNPRHLVRRRGQEARLRCSPMKGHSHVYWYRQLPEEGLKFMVYLQKENIIDESGMPKERFSAEFPKEGPSILRIQQVVRGDSAAYFCASSPTAGGNEKLFFGSGTQLSVL.

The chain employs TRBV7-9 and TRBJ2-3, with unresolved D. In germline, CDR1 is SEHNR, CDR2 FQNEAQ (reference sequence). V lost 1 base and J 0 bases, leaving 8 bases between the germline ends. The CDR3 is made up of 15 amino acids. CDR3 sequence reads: CASSLDVYSTDTQYF. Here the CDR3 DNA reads TGTGCCAGCAGCTTAGATGTCTATAGCACAGATACGCAGTATTTT.

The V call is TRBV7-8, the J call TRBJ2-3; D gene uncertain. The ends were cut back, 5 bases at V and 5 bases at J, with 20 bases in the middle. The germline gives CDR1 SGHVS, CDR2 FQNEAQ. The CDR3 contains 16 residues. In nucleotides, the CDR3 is TGTGCCAGCAGCCCGACGTGGAGTGAGGCAAGAGATACGCAGTATTTT. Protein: CASSPTWSEARDTQYF. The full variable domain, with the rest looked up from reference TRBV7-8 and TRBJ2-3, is GAGVSQSPRYKVAKRGQDVALRCDPISGHVSLFWYQQALGQGPEFLTYFQNEAQLDKSGLPSDRFFAERPEGSVSTLKIQRTQQEDSAVYLCASSPTWSEARDTQYFGPGTRLTVL.